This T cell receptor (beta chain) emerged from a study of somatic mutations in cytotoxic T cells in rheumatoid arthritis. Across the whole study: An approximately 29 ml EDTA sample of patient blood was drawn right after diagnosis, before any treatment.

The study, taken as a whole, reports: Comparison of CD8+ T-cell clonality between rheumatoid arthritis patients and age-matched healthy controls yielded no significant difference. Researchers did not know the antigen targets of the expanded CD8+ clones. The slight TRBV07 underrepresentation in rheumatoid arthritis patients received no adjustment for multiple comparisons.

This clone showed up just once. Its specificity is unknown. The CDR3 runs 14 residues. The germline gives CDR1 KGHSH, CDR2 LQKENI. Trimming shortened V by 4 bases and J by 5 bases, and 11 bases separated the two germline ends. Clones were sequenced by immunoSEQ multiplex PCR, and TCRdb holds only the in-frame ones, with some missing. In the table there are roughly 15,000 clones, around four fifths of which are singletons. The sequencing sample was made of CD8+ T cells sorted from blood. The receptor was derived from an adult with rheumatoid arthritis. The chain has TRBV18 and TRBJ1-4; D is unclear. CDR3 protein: CASSLVGDNEKLFF. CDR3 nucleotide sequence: TGTGCCAGCTCACTGGTAGGCGACAATGAAAAACTGTTTTTT.